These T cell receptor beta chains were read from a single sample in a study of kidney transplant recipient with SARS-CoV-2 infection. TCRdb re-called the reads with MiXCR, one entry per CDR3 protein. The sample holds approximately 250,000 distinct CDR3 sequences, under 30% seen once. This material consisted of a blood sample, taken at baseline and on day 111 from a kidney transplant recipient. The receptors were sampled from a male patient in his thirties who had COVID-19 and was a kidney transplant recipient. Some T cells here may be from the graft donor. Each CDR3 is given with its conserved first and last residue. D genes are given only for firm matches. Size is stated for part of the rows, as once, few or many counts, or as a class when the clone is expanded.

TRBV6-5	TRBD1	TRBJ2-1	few	CASSYRTGENEQFF	TGTGCCAGCAGTTACCGGACAGGGGAAAATGAGCAGTTCTTC
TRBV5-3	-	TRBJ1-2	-	CARSRQVVRKTYGYTF	TGTGCCAGAAGCAGGCAAGTGGTGAGAAAGACCTATGGCTACACCTTC
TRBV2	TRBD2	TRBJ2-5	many	CASTDRAGGPETQYF	TGTGCCAGCACCGATCGAGCGGGAGGGCCAGAGACCCAGTACTTC
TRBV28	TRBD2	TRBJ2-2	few	CASSFRGLADTGELFF	TGTGCCAGCAGTTTTAGAGGACTAGCGGACACCGGGGAGCTGTTTTTT
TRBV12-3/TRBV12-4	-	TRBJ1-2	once	CASSQYNTAGKTYVYTF	TGTGCCAGCAGTCAGTATAACACAGCAGGAAAGACCTACGTCTACACCTTC
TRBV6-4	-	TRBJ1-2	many	CASSAGISHGKTYGYTF	TGTGCCAGCAGTGCTGGTATCTCACACGGAAAGACCTATGGCTACACCTTC
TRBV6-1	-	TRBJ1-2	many	CASSNALECRKTYGYTF	TGTGCCAGCAGTAATGCCTTGGAATGTAGAAAGACCTATGGCTACACCTTC
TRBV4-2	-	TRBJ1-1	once	CASSQEFANSEAFF	TGTGCCAGTAGCCAAGAATTTGCGAACTCTGAAGCTTTCTTT
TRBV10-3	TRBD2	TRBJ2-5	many	CAISDLSSGGQETQYF	TGTGCCATCAGTGACCTTTCTAGCGGGGGGCAAGAGACCCAGTACTTC
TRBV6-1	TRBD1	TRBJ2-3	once	CTSSEAGTGVSGTQYF	TGTACCAGCAGTGAAGCTGGGACAGGGGTATCAGGTACGCAGTATTTT